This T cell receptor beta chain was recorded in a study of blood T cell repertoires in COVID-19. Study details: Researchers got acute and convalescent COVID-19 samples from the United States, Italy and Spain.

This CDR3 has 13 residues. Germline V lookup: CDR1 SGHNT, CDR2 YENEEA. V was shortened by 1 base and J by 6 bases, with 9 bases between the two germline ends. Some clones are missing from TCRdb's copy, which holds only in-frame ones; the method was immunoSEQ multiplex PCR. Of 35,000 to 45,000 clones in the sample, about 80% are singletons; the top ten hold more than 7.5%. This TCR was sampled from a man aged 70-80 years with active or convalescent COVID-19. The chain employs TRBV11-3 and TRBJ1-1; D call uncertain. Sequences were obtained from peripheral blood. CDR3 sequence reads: CASSLASFPEAFF. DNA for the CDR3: TGTGCCAGCAGCTTAGCCTCGTTCCCTGAAGCTTTCTTT.